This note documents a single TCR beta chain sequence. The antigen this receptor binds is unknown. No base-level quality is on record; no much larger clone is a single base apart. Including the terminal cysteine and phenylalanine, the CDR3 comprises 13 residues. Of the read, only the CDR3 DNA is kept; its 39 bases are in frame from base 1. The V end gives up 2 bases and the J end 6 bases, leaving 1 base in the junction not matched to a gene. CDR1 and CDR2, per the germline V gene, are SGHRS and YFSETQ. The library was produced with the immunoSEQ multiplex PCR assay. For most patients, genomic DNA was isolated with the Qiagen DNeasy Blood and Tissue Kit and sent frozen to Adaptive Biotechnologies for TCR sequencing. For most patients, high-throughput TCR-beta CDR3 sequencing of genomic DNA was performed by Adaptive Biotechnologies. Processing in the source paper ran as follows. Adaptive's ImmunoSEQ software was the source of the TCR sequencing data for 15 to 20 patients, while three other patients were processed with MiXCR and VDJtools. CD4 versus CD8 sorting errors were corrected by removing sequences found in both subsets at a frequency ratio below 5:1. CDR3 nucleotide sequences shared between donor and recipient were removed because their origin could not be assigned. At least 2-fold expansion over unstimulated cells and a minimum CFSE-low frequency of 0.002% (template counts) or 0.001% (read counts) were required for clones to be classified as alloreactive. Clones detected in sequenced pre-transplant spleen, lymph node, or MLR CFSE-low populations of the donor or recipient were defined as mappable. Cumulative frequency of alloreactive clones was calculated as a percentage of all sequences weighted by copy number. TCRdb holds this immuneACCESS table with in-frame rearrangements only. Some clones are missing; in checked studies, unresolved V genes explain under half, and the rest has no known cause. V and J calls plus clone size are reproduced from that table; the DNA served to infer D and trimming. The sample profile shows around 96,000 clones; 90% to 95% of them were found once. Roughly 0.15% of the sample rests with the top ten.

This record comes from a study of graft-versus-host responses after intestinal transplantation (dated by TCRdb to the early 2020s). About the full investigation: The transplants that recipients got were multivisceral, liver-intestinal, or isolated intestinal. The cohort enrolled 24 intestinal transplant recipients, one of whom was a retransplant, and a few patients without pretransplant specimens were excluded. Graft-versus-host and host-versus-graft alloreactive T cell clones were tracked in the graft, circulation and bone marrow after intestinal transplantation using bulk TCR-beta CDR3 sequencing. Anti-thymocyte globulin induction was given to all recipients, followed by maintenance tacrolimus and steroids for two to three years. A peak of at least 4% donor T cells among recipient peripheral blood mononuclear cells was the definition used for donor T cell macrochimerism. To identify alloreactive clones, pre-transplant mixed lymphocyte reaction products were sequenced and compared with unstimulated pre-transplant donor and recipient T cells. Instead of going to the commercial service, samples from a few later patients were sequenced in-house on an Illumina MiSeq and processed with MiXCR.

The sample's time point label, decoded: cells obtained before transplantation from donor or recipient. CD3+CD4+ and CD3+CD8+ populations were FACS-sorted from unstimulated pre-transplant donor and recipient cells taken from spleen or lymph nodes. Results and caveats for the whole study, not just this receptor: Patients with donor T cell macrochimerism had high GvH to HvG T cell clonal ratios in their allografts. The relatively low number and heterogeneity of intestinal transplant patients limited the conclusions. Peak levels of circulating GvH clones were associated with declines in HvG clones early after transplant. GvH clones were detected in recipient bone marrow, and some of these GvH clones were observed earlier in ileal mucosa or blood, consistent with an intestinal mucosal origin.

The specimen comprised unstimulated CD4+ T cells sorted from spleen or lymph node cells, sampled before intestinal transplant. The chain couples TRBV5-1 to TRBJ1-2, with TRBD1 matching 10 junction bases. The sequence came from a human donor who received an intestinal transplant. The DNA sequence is TGCGCCAGCAGCTTTGGACAGGGGGATGGCTACACCTTC. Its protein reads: CASSFGQGDGYTF.